These T cell receptor beta chains were read from a single sample in a study of beta chain features in type 1 diabetes. Some clones are missing from TCRdb's copy, which holds only in-frame ones; the method was immunoSEQ multiplex PCR. The sample gives about 350,000 clones, around a fifth of which show up once; roughly 0.045% is in the top ten. What was sequenced was naive CD4+ T cells from blood. The receptor source for this set is a woman between 18 and 30 years old in good health. The CDR3 runs from the conserved cysteine through the conserved F or W. Each record gives: J gene, clone size, V gene, D gene, CDR3 DNA, CDR3 protein. A D gene is named only where the DNA matches it firmly. Not every row has a clone size; where given, it reads once, few, many or a size class.

TRBJ2-2 few TRBV7-9 NA TGTGCCAGCAGCTTGTACAGTACAAACACCGGGGAGCTGTTTTTT CASSLYSTNTGELFF
TRBJ1-1 few TRBV29-1 TRBD1 TGCAGCGTTGAACGCCAGGGGGCCAGGGAAGCTTTCTTT CSVERQGAREAFF
TRBJ2-5 NA TRBV4-1 NA TGCGCCAGCAGCCAAGCTTTACTGGAGACCCAGTACTTC CASSQALLETQYF
TRBJ2-1 few TRBV10-3 NA TGTGCCATCGGGCCGGAAGGCGTCTACAATGAGCAGTTCTTC CAIGPEGVYNEQFF
TRBJ2-7 few TRBV7-9 TRBD1 TGTGCCAGCAGCTTATCCGGGACAGGGAAAAACGAGCAGTACTTC CASSLSGTGKNEQYF
TRBJ1-2 few TRBV28 NA TGTGCCAGCATAACCTCCCAGGGGACTAACTATGGCTACACCTTC CASITSQGTNYGYTF
TRBJ1-1 NA TRBV25-1 NA TGTGCCAGCAGTTCACGGGTGAACACTGAAGCTTTCTTT CASSSRVNTEAFF
TRBJ2-7 NA TRBV29-1 TRBD2 TGCAGCGCGGGCGCGGGAGGGTCCCCCTACGAGCAGTACTTC CSAGAGGSPYEQYF
TRBJ2-5 NA TRBV19 NA TGTGCCAGTAGCCCGCAGTACTTC CASSPQYF
TRBJ2-1 NA TRBV19 TRBD2 TGTGCCAGTAGTCCTAAGCGCGGGAGAATCGATGAGCAGTTCTTC CASSPKRGRIDEQFF
TRBJ2-2 NA TRBV4-3 TRBD1 TGCGCCAGCAGCTCGGGACAGTATACCGGGGAGCTGTTTTTT CASSSGQYTGELFF
TRBJ2-3 NA TRBV30 NA TGTGCCTGGAGTGGGGGACTCGTCACAGATACGCAGTATTTT CAWSGGLVTDTQYF
TRBJ2-1 NA TRBV27 NA TGTGCCAGCAGTTTAGAGAATTACAATGAGCAGTTCTTC CASSLENYNEQFF
TRBJ1-1 few TRBV10-3 NA TGTGCCATCGGGGACCGGGACAAGGACACTGAAGCTTTCTTT CAIGDRDKDTEAFF
TRBJ2-4 NA TRBV4-3 TRBD2 TGCGCCAGCAGCCTAGGACTAGCGGGGGAAGTAGCCAAAAACATTCAGTACTTC CASSLGLAGEVAKNIQYF
TRBJ1-3 few TRBV4-1 TRBD1 TGCGCCAGCAGCCACGCGGACAGGAATGGAAACACCATATATTTT CASSHADRNGNTIYF
TRBJ2-7 NA TRBV5-6 NA TGTGCCAGCAAAAAATCCGGATCAGCGGTCGACGAGCAGTACTTC CASKKSGSAVDEQYF
TRBJ2-1 few TRBV5-4 TRBD2 TGTGCCAGCAGCTTGGTTAGACTAGCGGGAGGTCACAATGAGCAGTTCTTC CASSLVRLAGGHNEQFF
TRBJ2-3 few TRBV6-6 TRBD1 TGTGCCAGCAGGTTTTCGGGCAGGGGGTCCGGGGATACGCAGTATTTT CASRFSGRGSGDTQYF
TRBJ2-7 NA TRBV30 TRBD2 TGTGCCTGGGTCTCTATACGGGAGGGGGGAAAGCAGTACTTC CAWVSIREGGKQYF
TRBJ1-5 NA TRBV6-1 NA TGTGCCAGCAGGGGGCAGGTGGTGGAGCCCCAGCATTTT CASRGQVVEPQHF
TRBJ2-7 NA TRBV5-1 NA TGCGCCAGCAGCTTGGTGGGCCAGACCTACGAGCAGTACTTC CASSLVGQTYEQYF
TRBJ1-2 NA TRBV7-2 TRBD1 TGTGCCAGCAGCTCGGGACAGATTAACTATGGCTACACCTTC CASSSGQINYGYTF
TRBJ2-7 NA TRBV18 TRBD1 TGTGCCAGCTCACTCCAGGGGGATCACGAGCAGTACTTC CASSLQGDHEQYF
TRBJ1-1 NA TRBV7-9 NA TGTGCCAGCAGCTTAGCACGACAACTTGAAGCTTTCTTT CASSLARQLEAFF